This T cell receptor (beta chain) appears in the sequencing data of a study of vaccination effects on CD4 cells after COVID-19. Points on this clone: Its cognate antigen is unknown.

Repertoires were generated with immunoSEQ multiplex PCR, while TCRdb's copy carries only in-frame clones and drops some. Here the sample spans 72,000 or so clones, about 67% being singletons. Trimming pared 1 base from V and 1 base from J, leaving 8 bases between. The germline V gene has CDR1 SGHRS and CDR2 YFSETQ. The CDR3 contains 14 residues. Researchers isolated CD4+ T cells once approximately ten days of culture had elapsed. Everyone in the study got two shots of either the BNT162b2 or mRNA-1273 vaccine. IL-2 medium supplanted half the medium on days 3 and 7. The clonotype originates from a human donor who received a COVID-19 vaccine. The chain links TRBV5-1 to TRBJ2-5; D gene ambiguous. The sequenced sample was CD4+ T cells from PBMCs cultured without peptide, obtained after COVID-19 vaccination. The CDR3 nucleotides read TGCGCCAGCAGCTTGATGGCAGCCCAAGAGACCCAGTACTTC. Translation gives CASSLMAAQETQYF.